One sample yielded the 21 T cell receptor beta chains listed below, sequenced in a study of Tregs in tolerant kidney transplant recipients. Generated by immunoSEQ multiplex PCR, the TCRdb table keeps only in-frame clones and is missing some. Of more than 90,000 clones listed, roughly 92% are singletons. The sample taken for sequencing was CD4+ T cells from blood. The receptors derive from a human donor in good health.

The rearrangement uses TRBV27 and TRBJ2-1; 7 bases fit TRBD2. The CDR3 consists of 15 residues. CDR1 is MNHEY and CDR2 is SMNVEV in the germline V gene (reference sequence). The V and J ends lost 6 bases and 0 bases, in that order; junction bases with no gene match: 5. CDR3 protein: CASSHGLVSYNEQFF. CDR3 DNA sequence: TGTGCCAGCAGCCACGGACTAGTCTCCTACAATGAGCAGTTCTTC.

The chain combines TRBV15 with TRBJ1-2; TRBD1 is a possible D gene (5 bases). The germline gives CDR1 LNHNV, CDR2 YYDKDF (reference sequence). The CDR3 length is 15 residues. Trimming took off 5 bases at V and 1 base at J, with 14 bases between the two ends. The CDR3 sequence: CATSLPSRVNYGYTF. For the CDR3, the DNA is TGTGCCACCAGCTTACCTAGCAGGGTTAACTATGGCTACACCTTC.

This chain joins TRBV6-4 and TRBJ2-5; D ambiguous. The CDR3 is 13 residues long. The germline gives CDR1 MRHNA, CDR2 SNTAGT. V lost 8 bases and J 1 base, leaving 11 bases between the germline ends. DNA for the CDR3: TGTGCCAGCTCTCGTGACCTCCAAGAGACCCAGTACTTC. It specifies CASSRDLQETQYF.

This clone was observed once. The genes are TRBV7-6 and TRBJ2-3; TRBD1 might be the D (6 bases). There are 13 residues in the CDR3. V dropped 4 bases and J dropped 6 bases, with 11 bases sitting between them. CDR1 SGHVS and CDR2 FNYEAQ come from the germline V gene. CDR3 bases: TGTGCCAGCAGCTCACTGAGGGGGGATACGCAGTATTTT. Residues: CASSSLRGDTQYF.

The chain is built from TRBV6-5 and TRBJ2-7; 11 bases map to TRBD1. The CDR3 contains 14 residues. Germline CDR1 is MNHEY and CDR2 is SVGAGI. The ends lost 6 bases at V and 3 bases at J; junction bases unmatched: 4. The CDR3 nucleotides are TGTGCCAGCAGCCGGGGACAGGGGGTCTACGAGCAGTACTTC. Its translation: CASSRGQGVYEQYF.

The CDR3 DNA is TGTGCCAGCAGTACCACTCAGGGGGTCTATGGCTACACCTTC. As protein: CASSTTQGVYGYTF. V and J are TRBV2 and TRBJ1-2, with TRBD1 matching 7 bases. V shed 5 bases and J 4 bases; nucleotides not matched to a gene: 7. In germline, CDR1 is SNHLY, CDR2 FYNNEI. This CDR3 region has 14 residues.

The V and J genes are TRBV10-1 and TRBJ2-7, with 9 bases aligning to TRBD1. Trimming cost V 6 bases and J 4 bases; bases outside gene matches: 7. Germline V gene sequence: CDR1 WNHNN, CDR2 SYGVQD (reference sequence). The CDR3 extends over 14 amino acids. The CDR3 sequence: CASSPGQGRYEQYF. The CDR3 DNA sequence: TGCGCCAGCAGCCCCGGACAGGGGAGGTACGAGCAGTACTTC.

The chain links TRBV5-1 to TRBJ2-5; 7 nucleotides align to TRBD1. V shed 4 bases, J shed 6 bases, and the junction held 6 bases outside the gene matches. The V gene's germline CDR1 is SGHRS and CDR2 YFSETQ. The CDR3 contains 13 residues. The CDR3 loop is CASSPQGTQTQYF. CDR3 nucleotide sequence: TGCGCCAGCAGCCCACAGGGGACGCAGACCCAGTACTTC.

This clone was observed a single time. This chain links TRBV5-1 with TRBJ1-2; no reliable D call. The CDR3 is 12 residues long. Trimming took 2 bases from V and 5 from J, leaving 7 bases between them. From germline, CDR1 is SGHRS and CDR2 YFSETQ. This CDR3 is CASSFGAYGYTF. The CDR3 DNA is TGCGCCAGCAGCTTTGGAGCATATGGCTACACCTTC.

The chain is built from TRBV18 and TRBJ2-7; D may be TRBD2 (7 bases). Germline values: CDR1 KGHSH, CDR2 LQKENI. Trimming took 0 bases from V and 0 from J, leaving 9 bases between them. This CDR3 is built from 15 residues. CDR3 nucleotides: TGTGCCAGCTCACCACCAGGGGGGGCCTCCTACGAGCAGTACTTC. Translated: CASSPPGGASYEQYF. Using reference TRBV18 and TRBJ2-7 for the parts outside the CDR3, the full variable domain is NAGVMQNPRHLVRRRGQEARLRCSPMKGHSHVYWYRQLPEEGLKFMVYLQKENIIDESGMPKERFSAEFPKEGPSILRIQQVVRGDSAAYFCASSPPGGASYEQYFGPGTRLTVT.

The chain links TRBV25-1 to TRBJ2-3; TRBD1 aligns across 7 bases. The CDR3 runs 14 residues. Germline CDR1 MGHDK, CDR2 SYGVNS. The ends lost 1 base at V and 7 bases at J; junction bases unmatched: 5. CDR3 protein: CASSEFRGPNTQYF. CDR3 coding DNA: TGTGCCAGCAGTGAATTTAGGGGGCCAAATACGCAGTATTTT.

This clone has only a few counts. CDR3 sequence: CASSLLQGHTGELFF. The DNA for the CDR3 is TGTGCCAGCAGCTTACTTCAGGGGCACACCGGGGAGCTGTTTTTT. The V and J genes are TRBV7-9 and TRBJ2-2; D is perhaps TRBD1 (6 bases). V shed 2 bases and J shed 3 bases, with 10 bases lying between them. Germline-derived CDR1 and CDR2 are SEHNR and FQNEAQ (reference sequence). CDR3 length: 15 amino acids.

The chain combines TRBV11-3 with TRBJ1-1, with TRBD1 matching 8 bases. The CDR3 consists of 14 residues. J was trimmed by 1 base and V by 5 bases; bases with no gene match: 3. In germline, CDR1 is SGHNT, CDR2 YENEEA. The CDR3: CASSPDRENTEAFF. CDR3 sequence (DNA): TGTGCCAGCAGCCCGGACAGGGAGAACACTGAAGCTTTCTTT.

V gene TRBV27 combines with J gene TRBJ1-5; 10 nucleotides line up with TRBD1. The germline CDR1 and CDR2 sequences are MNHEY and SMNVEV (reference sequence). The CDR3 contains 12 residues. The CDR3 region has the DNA TGTGGAGGGACAGGGGGCAATCAGCCCCAGCATTTT. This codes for CGGTGGNQPQHF.

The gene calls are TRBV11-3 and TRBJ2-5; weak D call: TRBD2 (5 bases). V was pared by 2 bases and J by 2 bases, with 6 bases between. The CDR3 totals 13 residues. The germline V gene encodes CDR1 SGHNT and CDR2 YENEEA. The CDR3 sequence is CASSLREQETQYF. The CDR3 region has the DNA TGTGCCAGCAGCTTAAGGGAGCAAGAGACCCAGTACTTC. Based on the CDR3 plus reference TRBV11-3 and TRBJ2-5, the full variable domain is EAGVVQSPRYKIIEKKQPVAFWCNPISGHNTLYWYLQNLGQGPELLIRYENEEAVDDSQLPKDRFSAERLKGVDSTLKIQPAELGDSAVYLCASSLREQETQYFGPGTRLLVL.

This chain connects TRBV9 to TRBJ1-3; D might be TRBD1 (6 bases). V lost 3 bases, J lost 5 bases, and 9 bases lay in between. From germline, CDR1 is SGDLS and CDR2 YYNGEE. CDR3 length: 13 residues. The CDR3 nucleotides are TGTGCCAGCAGCGAGGGACAAAGAAACACCATATATTTT. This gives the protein CASSEGQRNTIYF.

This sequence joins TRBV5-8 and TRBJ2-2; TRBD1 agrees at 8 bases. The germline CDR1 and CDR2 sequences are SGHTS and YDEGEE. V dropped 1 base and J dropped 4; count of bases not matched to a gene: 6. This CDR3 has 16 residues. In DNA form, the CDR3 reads TGTGCCAGCAGCTTGCGAGGACAGGGACTCACCGGGGAGCTGTTTTTT. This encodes CASSLRGQGLTGELFF.

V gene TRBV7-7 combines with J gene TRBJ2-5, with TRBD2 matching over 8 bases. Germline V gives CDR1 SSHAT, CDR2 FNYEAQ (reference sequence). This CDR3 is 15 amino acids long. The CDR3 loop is CAISAGGLPQETQYF. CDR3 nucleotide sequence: TGTGCGATATCCGCGGGGGGACTACCTCAAGAGACCCAGTACTTC. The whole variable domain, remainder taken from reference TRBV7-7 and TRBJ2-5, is GAGVSQSPRYKVTKRGQDVTLRCDPISSHATLYWYQQALGQGPEFLTYFNYEAQPDKSGLPSDRFSAERPEGSISTLTIQRTEQRDSAMYRCAISAGGLPQETQYFGPGTRLLVL.

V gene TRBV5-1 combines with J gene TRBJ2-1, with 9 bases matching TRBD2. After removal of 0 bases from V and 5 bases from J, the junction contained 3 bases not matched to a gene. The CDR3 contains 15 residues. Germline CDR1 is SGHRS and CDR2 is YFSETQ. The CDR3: CASSLVAGAHNEQFF. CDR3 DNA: TGCGCCAGCAGCTTGGTAGCGGGGGCCCACAATGAGCAGTTCTTC.

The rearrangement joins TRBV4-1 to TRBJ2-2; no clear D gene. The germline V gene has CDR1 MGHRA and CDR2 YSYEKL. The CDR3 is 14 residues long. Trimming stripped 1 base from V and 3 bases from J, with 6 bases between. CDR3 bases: TGCGCCAGCAGCCAAGCTATACACACCGGGGAGCTGTTTTTT. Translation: CASSQAIHTGELFF.

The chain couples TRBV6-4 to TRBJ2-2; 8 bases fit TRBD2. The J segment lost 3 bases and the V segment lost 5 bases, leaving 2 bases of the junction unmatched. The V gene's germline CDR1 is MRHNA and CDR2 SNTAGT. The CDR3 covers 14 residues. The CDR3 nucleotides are TGTGCCAGCAGTAGCGGGGGCGACACCGGGGAGCTGTTTTTT. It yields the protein CASSSGGDTGELFF.